The source of this T cell receptor beta chain is a study of spatial heterogeneity in lung cancer. Study-wide context: There were, on average, more than eight raw-read appearances for each unique TCR and UMI combination.

This clonotype was seen at least ten times. The CDR3 length is 14 residues. CDR1 is MNHEY, CDR2 SMNVEV, per germline (reference sequence). V lost 2 bases to trimming and J lost 3 bases; unmatched junction nucleotides: 2. The sample's time point: sample taken at primary tumor resection. Untreated early-stage non-small cell lung cancer patients, approximately 79 in total, were the donors. Sequencing covered unsorted whole RNA taken from tumor, nontumor lung or frozen PBMC. Each CDR3 protein gets one entry after TCRdb re-called the 5' RACE reads with MiXCR. Found here are about 10,000 distinct CDR3 sequences, less than 7% of them singletons; the top ten hold over 25%.

This specimen consisted of normal lung tissue next to the tumor, obtained at surgery. The chain carries TRBV27 and TRBJ2-7; 9 bases match TRBD1. The TCR sequence derives from a male donor with early-stage non-small cell lung cancer. The CDR3 sequence: CASSLKDRGYEQYF. CDR3 nucleotides: TGTGCCAGCAGTTTAAAGGACAGGGGCTACGAGCAGTACTTC.